The T cell receptor beta chain described here comes from a study of blood T cell repertoires in COVID-19 (TCRdb year 2020). With respect to the entire study: Collaborator samples came from the United States, Italy and Spain and covered acute and convalescent phases of COVID-19. The material from the prospective study consisted of cDNA or gDNA derived from T cells, B-cell-depleted T cells, or PBMCs. Deeply sampled blood TCRbeta repertoires from subjects exposed to, actively infected with, or recovered from COVID-19 were included in the dataset. Where available, HLA class I and class II types were taken from metadata supplied by the sample provider and were not determined by assay-based typing. A de-identified subject ID, COVID-19 status, age in years and sex were almost always included in the sample metadata. The samples were drawn from the first 160 participants of the ongoing ImmuneRACE study and from 1,254 subjects provided by 6 global collaborators. The repertoires were released in a freely available public database intended as a resource for research on the immune response to SARS-CoV-2. Broad study findings and their caveats: Clinical and demographic metadata were provided uncurated, with the amount varying by source and participant.

Another Seattle source contributed samples from volunteer blood donors who had recovered from COVID-19. Each collaborating institution followed its own protocols to collect whole blood in K2EDTA tubes. Collaborator samples were shipped for TCRbeta analysis as frozen whole blood, isolated PBMCs, or DNA extracted from either sample type. Turning to this clone: This clone's antigen is unknown. No quality values exist for individual bases; no much larger clone is one base distant.

Taken from cysteine to phenylalanine, the CDR3 has 15 residues. Only the CDR3 portion is preserved as DNA: 45 bases, with reading frame beginning at the first base. V is cut back by 5 bases and J by 6 bases, with 8 bases in the junction unmatched. CDR1 and CDR2, per the germline V gene (reference sequence), are MNHEY and SMNVEV. TCRbeta CDR3 regions were amplified from genomic DNA using the immunoSEQ Assay, a bias-controlled multiplex PCR. Per the original workflow: Nucleated cell counts per sample were estimated from amplification of reference gene primers within the assay. Sequence reads were collapsed and filtered to measure the absolute abundance of every unique TCRbeta CDR3 rearrangement. For each sample, productive Simpson clonality was calculated as the square root of Simpson's diversity index over productive rearrangements. This immuneACCESS table, as held by TCRdb, lists in-frame sequences with V and J called but not all clones. Of the missing ones, under half trace to an unresolved V gene in checked studies; the others have no known cause. V and J calls and clone size are as listed in that table; D and trimming were resolved from the DNA. Here the sample has 250,000 to 300,000 clones; around 90% occur a single time. The ten largest clones add up to approximately 0.94% of the sample.

The V and J genes are TRBV27 and TRBJ2-3, with 10 bases aligning to TRBD2. This TCR was recovered from a woman aged 40-49 years who had recovered from COVID-19. The sample consisted of peripheral blood. The CDR3 here reads CASSPWPSGSDTQYF. The DNA sequence is as follows: TGTGCCAGCAGTCCGTGGCCTAGCGGGAGCGATACGCAGTATTTT.